This T cell receptor (beta chain) was found in a study of blood T cell repertoires in COVID-19. The CDR3 totals 15 residues. The V end lost 3 bases, the J end lost 3 bases, and 16 bases lay between the germline ends. Germline loops: CDR1 SGDLS, CDR2 YYNGEE. Assay: immunoSEQ multiplex PCR; the TCRdb copy retains only in-frame clones and omits some. The sample lists hundreds of thousands of clones, roughly 89% occurring once. The specimen sequenced was peripheral blood. This receptor was taken from a middle-aged woman with COVID-19, enrolled during active disease. J is TRBJ2-7 and V is TRBV9, with D perhaps matching TRBD2 (7 bases). CDR3: CASSGGGGEIYEQYF. The DNA for the CDR3 is TGTGCCAGCAGCGGTGGAGGGGGGGAAATCTACGAGCAGTACTTC.